This T cell receptor beta chain was identified in a study of blood T cell repertoires in COVID-19. Study-wide context: There were acute and convalescent COVID-19 samples, and they came from the United States, Italy and Spain. PBMCs, B-cell-depleted T cells, or T cells were the source of the cDNA or gDNA that made up the material.

As concerns this clone: The junction differs from germline at one of its ends, possibly a read error.

The CDR3 runs 14 residues. Germline lookup yields CDR1 SGHAT and CDR2 FQNNGV. Original data processing: Amplification of reference gene primers provided the estimated nucleated cell counts. Sequencing was performed with immunoSEQ multiplex PCR; in TCRdb, only in-frame clones are kept and a portion is missing. V and J calls and clone size are copied from that table; D and trimming were computed from the DNA. The sample yields 65,000 to 70,000 clones, around 83% seen once. The specimen was peripheral blood. J is TRBJ2-2 and V is TRBV11-2; the D gene is possibly TRBD1 (6 bases). The TCR sequence derives from a middle-aged man with acute or convalescent COVID-19. Here the CDR3 DNA reads TGTGCCAGCAGCTTAGCCCCAGGTCTGGGGGCCGCGGTTTTT. Amino acid sequence: CASSLAPGLGAAVF. Full variable domain (missing parts from reference TRBV11-2 and TRBJ2-2): EAGVAQSPRYKIIEKRQSVAFWCNPISGHATLYWYQQILGQGPKLLIQFQNNGVVDDSQLPKDRFSAERLKGVDSTLKIQPAKLEDSAVYLCASSLAPGLGAAVFGEGSRLTVL.